Sequencing of this T cell receptor beta chain was carried out in a study of response to subunit inactivated influenza vaccine. The study, taken as a whole, reports: There was a suggestion from the authors that each seasonal influenza vaccination recruits few new T cells.

A single record per CDR3 protein comes from TCRdb applying MiXCR to the RT-PCR reads. The repertoire consists of about 700,000 distinct CDR3 sequences, with around 13% occurring once and the leading ten covering 6% to 9.5%. Trimming took 3 bases from V and 4 from J, leaving 6 bases between them. The CDR3 sequence is 13 residues long. CDR1 is SGHTA, CDR2 FQGNSA, per germline. To note about this clonotype: The target antigen is unknown.

The gene calls are TRBV7-2 and TRBJ2-2; D unclear. The specimen was PBMCs from blood, collected 14 to 15 days before vaccination. The receptor's source is a man aged 45-65 years who received an inactivated influenza vaccine. CDR3 region: CASSFSTTGELFF. Written as DNA, the CDR3 is TGTGCCAGCAGCTTCAGTACCACCGGGGAGCTGTTTTTT.